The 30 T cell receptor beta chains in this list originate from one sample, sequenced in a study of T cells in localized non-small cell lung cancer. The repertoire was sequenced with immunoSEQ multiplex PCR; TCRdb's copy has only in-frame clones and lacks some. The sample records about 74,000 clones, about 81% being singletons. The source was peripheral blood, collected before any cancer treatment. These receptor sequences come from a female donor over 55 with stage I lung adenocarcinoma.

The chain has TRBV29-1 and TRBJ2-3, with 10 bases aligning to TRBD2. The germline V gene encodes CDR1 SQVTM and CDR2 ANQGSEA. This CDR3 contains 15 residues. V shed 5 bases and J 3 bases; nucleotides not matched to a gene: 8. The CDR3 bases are TGCAGCGTTTCCCCTCCTAGCGGGAGTACAGATACGCAGTATTTT. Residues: CSVSPPSGSTDTQYF.

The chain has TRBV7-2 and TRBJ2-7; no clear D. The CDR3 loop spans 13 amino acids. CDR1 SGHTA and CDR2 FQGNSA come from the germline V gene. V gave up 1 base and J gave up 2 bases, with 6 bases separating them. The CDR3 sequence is CASSLVGTYEQYF. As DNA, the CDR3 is TGTGCCAGCAGCTTAGTGGGGACCTACGAGCAGTACTTC.

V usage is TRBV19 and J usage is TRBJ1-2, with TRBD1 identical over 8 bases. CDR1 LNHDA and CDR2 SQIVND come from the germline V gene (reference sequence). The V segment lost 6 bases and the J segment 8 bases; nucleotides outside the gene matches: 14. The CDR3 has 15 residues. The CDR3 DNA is TGTGCCAGTAGCCGATACCGGGACAGGTTGTTCGGCTACACCTTC. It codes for CASSRYRDRLFGYTF.

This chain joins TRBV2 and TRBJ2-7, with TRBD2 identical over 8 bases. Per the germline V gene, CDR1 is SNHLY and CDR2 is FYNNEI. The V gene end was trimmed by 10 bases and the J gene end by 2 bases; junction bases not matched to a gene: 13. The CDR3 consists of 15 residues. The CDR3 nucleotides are TGTGCCACCACCTTAGGGGGTAGCGGGGCCTACGAGCAGTACTTC. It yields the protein CATTLGGSGAYEQYF.

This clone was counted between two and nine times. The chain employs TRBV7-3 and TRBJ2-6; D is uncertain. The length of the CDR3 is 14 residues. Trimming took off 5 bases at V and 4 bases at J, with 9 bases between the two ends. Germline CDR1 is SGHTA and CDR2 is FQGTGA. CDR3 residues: CASSASTGANVLTF. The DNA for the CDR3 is TGTGCCAGCAGCGCCAGTACCGGGGCCAACGTCCTGACTTTC.

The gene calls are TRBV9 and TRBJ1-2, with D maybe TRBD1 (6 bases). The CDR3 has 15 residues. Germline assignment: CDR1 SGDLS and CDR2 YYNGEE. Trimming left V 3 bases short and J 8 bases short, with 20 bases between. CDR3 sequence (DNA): TGTGCCAGCAGCGATATAGACAGGCCGGCGGGAGGCTACACCTTC. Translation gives CASSDIDRPAGGYTF.

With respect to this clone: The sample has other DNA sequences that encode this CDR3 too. CDR3 residues: CASSIGTSGSYEQYF. The CDR3 nucleotides are TGTGCCAGTAGTATAGGGACTAGCGGGAGTTACGAGCAGTACTTC. The chain uses TRBV19 and TRBJ2-7; 13 bases line up with TRBD2. The CDR3 length is 15 residues. The germline gives CDR1 LNHDA, CDR2 SQIVND (reference sequence). V shed 1 base, J shed 4 bases, and the junction held 1 base outside the gene matches.

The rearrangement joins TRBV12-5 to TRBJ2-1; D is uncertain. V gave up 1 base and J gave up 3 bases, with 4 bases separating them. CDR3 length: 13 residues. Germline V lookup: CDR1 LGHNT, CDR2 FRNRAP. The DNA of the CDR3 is TGTGCTAGTGGTTTGGACTTCTACAATGAGCAGTTCTTC. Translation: CASGLDFYNEQFF.

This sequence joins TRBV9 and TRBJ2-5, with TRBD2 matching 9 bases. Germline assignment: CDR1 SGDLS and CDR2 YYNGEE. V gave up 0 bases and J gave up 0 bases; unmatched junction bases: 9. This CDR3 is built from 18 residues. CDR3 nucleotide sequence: TGTGCCAGCAGCGTAGGCGGTAGCGGGGGAGTGTACCAAGAGACCCAGTACTTC. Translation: CASSVGGSGGVYQETQYF.

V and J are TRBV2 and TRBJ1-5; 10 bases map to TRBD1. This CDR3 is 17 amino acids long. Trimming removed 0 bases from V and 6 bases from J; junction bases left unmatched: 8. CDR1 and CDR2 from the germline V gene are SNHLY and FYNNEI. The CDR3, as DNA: TGTGCCAGCAGTGAAGCGGGCGGACAGGGGGGTGGTCAGCCCCAGCATTTT. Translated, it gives CASSEAGGQGGGQPQHF.

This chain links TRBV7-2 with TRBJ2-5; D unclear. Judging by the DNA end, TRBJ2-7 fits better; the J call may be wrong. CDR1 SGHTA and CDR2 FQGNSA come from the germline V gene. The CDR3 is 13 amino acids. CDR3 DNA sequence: TGTGCCAGCAGCGACACTTTTACCGGCGAGCAGTACTTC. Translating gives CASSDTFTGEQYF.

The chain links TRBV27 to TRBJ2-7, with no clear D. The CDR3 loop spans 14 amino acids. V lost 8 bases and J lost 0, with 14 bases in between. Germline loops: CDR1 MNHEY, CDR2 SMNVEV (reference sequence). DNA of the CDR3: TGTGCCAGCGGACGGACGGAGATCTCCTACGAGCAGTACTTC. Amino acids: CASGRTEISYEQYF.

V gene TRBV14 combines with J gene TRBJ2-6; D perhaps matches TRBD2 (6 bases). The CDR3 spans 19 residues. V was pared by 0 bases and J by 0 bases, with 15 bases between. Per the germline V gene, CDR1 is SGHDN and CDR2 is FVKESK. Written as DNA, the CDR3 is TGTGCCAGCAGCCAAGAGAGGGTCGAGGACTACTCTGGGGCCAACGTCCTGACTTTC. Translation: CASSQERVEDYSGANVLTF.

The CDR3 loop reads CSVGDRDSGNTIYF. The DNA of the CDR3 is TGCAGCGTGGGGGACCGGGACAGCGGAAACACCATATATTTT. The chain combines TRBV29-1 with TRBJ1-3; 7 nucleotides match TRBD1. Per the germline V gene, CDR1 is SQVTM and CDR2 is ANQGSEA. The CDR3 is made up of 14 amino acids. J gave up 4 bases and V 6 bases, and 9 bases lay outside the gene matches.

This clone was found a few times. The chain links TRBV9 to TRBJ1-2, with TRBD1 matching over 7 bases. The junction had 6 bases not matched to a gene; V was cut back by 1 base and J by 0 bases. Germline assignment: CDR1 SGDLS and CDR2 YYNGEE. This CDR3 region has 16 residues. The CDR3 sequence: CASSVMNRGPNYGYTF. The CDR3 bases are TGTGCCAGCAGCGTAATGAACAGGGGACCTAACTATGGCTACACCTTC. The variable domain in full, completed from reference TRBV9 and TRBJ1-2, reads DSGVTQTPKHLITATGQRVTLRCSPRSGDLSVYWYQQSLDQGLQFLIQYYNGEERAKGNILERFSAQQFPDLHSELNLSSLELGDSALYFCASSVMNRGPNYGYTFGSGTRLTVV.

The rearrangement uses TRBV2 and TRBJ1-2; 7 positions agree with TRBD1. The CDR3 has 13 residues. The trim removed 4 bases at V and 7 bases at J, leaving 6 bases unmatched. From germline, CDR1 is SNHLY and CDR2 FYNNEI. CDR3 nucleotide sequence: TGTGCCAGCAGTGTTGAGGGGGCAGGTGGCTACACCTTC. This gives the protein CASSVEGAGGYTF.

DNA of the CDR3: TGTGCCAGCAGTTTTAGGGGGGCAGTTGGCTACACCTTC. This encodes CASSFRGAVGYTF. The chain recombines TRBV28 with TRBJ1-2; D is possibly TRBD1 (6 bases). Germline V lookup: CDR1 MDHEN, CDR2 SYDVKM. This CDR3 region has 13 residues. V lost 3 bases to trimming and J lost 7 bases, with 12 bases between them.

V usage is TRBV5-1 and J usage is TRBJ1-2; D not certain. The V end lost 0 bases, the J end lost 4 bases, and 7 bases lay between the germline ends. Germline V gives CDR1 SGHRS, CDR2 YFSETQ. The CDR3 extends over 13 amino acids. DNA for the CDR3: TGCGCCAGCAGCTTGGAAATGGCCTATGGCTACACCTTC. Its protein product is CASSLEMAYGYTF.

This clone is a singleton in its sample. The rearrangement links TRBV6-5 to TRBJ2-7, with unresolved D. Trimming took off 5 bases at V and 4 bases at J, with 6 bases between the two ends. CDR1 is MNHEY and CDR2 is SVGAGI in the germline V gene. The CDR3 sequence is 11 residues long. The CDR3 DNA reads TGTGCCAGCAGTGCGATTTACGAGCAGTACTTC. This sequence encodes CASSAIYEQYF.

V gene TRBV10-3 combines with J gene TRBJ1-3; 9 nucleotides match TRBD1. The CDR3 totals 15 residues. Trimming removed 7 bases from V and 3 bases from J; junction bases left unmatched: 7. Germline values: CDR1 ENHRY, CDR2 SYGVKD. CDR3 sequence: CAIMSLDRGGNTIYF. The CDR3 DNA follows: TGTGCCATCATGTCCTTGGACAGGGGTGGAAACACCATATATTTT.

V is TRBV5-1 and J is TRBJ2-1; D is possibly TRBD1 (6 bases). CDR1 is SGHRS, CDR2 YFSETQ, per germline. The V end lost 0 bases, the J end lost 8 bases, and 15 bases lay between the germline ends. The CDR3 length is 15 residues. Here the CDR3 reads CASSLGGQPVDEQFF. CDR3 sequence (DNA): TGCGCCAGCAGCTTGGGGGGACAACCTGTTGATGAGCAGTTCTTC.

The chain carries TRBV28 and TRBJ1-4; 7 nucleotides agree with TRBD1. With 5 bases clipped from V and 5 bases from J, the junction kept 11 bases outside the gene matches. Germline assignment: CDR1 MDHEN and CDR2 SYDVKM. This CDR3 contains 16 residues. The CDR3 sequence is CASSLGTDTANEKLFF. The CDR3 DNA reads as TGTGCCAGCAGTCTCGGGACAGATACAGCAAATGAAAAACTGTTTTTT. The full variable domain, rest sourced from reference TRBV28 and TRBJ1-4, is DVKVTQSSRYLVKRTGEKVFLECVQDMDHENMFWYRQDPGLGLRLIYFSYDVKMKEKGDIPEGYSVSREKKERFSLILESASTNQTSMYLCASSLGTDTANEKLFFGSGTQLSVL.

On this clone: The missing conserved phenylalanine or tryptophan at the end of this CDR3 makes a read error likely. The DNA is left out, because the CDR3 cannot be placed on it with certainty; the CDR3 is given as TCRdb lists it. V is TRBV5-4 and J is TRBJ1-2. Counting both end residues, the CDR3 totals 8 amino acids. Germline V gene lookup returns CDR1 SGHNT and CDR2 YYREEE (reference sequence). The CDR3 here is CASGGAPD.

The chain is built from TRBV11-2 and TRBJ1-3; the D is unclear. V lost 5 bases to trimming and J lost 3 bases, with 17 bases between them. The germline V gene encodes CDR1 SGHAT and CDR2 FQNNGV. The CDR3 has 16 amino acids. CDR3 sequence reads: CASSPSRIFGGNTIYF. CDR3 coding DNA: TGTGCCAGCAGCCCCTCCCGGATTTTCGGTGGAAACACCATATATTTT.

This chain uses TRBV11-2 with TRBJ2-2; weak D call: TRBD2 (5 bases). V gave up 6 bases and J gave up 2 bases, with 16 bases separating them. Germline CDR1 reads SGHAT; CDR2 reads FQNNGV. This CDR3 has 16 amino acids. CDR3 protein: CASRATRGRNTGELFF. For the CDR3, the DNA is TGTGCCAGCAGGGCGACGCGAGGGCGTAACACCGGGGAGCTGTTTTTT.

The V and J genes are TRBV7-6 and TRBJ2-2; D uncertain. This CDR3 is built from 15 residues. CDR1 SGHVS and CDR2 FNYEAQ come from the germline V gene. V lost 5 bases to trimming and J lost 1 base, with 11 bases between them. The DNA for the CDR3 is TGTGCCAGCAGCCACCGACGAGGGAACACCGGGGAGCTGTTTTTT. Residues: CASSHRRGNTGELFF.

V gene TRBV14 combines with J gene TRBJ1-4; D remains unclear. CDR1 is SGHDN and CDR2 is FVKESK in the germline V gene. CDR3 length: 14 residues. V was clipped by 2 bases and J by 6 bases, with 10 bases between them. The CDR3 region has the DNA TGTGCCAGCAGCCAAAAAACGACGTATGAAAAACTGTTTTTT. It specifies CASSQKTTYEKLFF. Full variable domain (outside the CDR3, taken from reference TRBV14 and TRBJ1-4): EAGVTQFPSHSVIEKGQTVTLRCDPISGHDNLYWYRRVMGKEIKFLLHFVKESKQDESGMPNNRFLAERTGGTYSTLKVQPAELEDSGVYFCASSQKTTYEKLFFGSGTQLSVL.

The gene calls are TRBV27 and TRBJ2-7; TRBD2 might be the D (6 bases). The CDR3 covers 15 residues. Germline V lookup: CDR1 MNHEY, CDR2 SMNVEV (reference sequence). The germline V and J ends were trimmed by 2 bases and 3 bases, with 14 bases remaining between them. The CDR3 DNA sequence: TGTGCCAGCAGTTTAACAGGACTACTGGGCTACGAGCAGTACTTC. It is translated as CASSLTGLLGYEQYF.

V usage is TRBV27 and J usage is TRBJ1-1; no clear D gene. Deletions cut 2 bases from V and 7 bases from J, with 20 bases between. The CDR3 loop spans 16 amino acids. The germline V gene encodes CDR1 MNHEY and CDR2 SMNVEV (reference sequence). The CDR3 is CASSLAASAAVSEAFF. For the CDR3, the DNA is TGTGCCAGCAGTTTAGCGGCATCTGCTGCCGTTAGTGAAGCTTTCTTT.

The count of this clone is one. The CDR3 region is CASSLLRDRGYSGANVLTF. The CDR3 DNA reads as TGTGCCAGCAGTTTGCTCCGGGACAGGGGATACTCTGGGGCCAACGTCCTGACTTTC. The chain carries TRBV27 and TRBJ2-6; 10 bases fit TRBD1. With V trimmed by 3 bases and J by 0 bases, 8 bases remained unmatched. This CDR3 has 19 residues. In germline, CDR1 is MNHEY, CDR2 SMNVEV (reference sequence).